These 6 T cell receptor beta chains were all obtained from the same sample, sequenced in a study of blood T cell repertoires in COVID-19. TCRdb keeps only in-frame clones here, not all; method: immunoSEQ multiplex PCR. Of approximately 100,000 clones listed, 70% to 90% are singletons. Specimen: peripheral blood. The receptors derive from a middle-aged man in a cohort sampled during active COVID-19.

This rearrangement joins TRBV29-1 to TRBJ2-1, with 10 nucleotides matching TRBD1. Per germline, CDR1 SQVTM and CDR2 ANQGSEA. Trimming removed 7 bases from V and 7 bases from J; junction bases left unmatched: 4. The CDR3 totals 12 residues. Written as DNA, the CDR3 is TGCAGCGCGGACAGGGGGTTAAATGAGCAGTTCTTC. It yields the protein CSADRGLNEQFF.

The chain carries TRBV24-1 and TRBJ2-1; D is perhaps TRBD1 (6 bases). CDR3 length equals 15 residues. Germline V gene data show CDR1 as KGHDR and CDR2 as SFDVKD. V was trimmed by 2 bases and J by 2 bases, leaving 9 bases between them. CDR3 sequence reads: CATSDSRGTYNEQFF. CDR3 DNA: TGTGCCACCAGTGATTCTAGGGGGACCTACAATGAGCAGTTCTTC.

This chain links TRBV27 with TRBJ2-3; D gene ambiguous. Germline V CDR1 and CDR2: MNHEY, SMNVEV (reference sequence). This CDR3 comprises 14 residues. The V end lost 5 bases, the J end lost 0 bases, and 9 bases lay between the germline ends. CDR3 amino acids: CASSIIYSTDTQYF. CDR3 bases: TGTGCCAGCAGTATTATCTATAGCACAGATACGCAGTATTTT.

V is TRBV5-1 and J is TRBJ2-7; 8 nucleotides agree with TRBD2. The junction had 5 bases not matched to a gene; V was cut back by 4 bases and J by 2 bases. From germline, CDR1 is SGHRS and CDR2 YFSETQ. The CDR3 consists of 14 residues. The CDR3 nucleotides read TGCGCCAGCAGCGCACAGCGGGGGCCCTACGAGCAGTACTTC. This codes for CASSAQRGPYEQYF.

The chain carries TRBV12-3 or TRBV12-4 and TRBJ2-4, with 8 positions matching TRBD1. V lost 5 bases and J lost 13; bases outside the gene matches: 10. This CDR3 is 13 amino acids long. The CDR3 spells CASSPRDRRRQYF. The CDR3 region has the DNA TGTGCCAGCAGTCCCCGGGACAGGAGGCGACAGTACTTC.

The chain carries TRBV11-3 and TRBJ2-7, with a possible D match to TRBD1 (7 bases). Germline CDR1 is SGHNT and CDR2 is YENEEA. The CDR3 covers 16 residues. The germline V and J ends were trimmed by 2 bases and 3 bases, with 17 bases remaining between them. The CDR3 spells CASSLTAGGHFYEQYF. The CDR3 DNA follows: TGTGCCAGCAGCTTAACGGCAGGGGGGCACTTCTACGAGCAGTACTTC. The whole variable domain, remainder taken from reference TRBV11-3 and TRBJ2-7, is EAGVVQSPRYKIIEKKQPVAFWCNPISGHNTLYWYLQNLGQGPELLIRYENEEAVDDSQLPKDRFSAERLKGVDSTLKIQPAELGDSAVYLCASSLTAGGHFYEQYFGPGTRLTVT.